A selection of T cell receptor beta chains follows, all from one sample in a study of T cells in Graves' hyperthyroidism and ophthalmopathy. TCRdb reprocessed the multiplex PCR reads via MiXCR and lists one record per CDR3 protein. The table has roughly 360,000 distinct CDR3 sequences, less than 15% seen once; the top ten hold less than 25%. The sequencing input was blood. Every receptor here comes from a man in his thirties or forties with Graves' hyperthyroidism that later progressed to Graves' ophthalmopathy. CDR3s include the opening cysteine and the closing phenylalanine or tryptophan. Fields, in order: D gene, J gene, V gene, clone size, CDR3 DNA, CDR3 protein. D genes are given only for firm matches. Clone size is shown for a subset of rows, as once, few, many or a class of expanded clone.

-,TRBJ2-7,TRBV5-5,-,TGTGCCAGCAGCTCCTTGCGGGACAGGCAGTACTTC,CASSSLRDRQYF
-,TRBJ2-5,TRBV24-1,few,TGTGCCACCAGTTCGCACCAGATGAAGGAGACCCAGTACTTC,CATSSHQMKETQYF
TRBD2,TRBJ2-1,TRBV10-3,few,TGTGCCATCAGGGTAGCGGGGGACTCCTACAATGAGCAGTTCTTC,CAIRVAGDSYNEQFF
-,TRBJ2-7,TRBV28,many,TGTGCCAGCAGCCTCCCCCCTTCCTATAAGCAGTACTTC,CASSLPPSYKQYF
-,TRBJ2-2,TRBV30,few,TGTGCCAGACGGGACACCGGGGAGCTGTTTTTT,CARRDTGELFF
-,TRBJ2-7,TRBV7-8,many,TGTGCCAGCAGCTTAGCGCTCAGGGGTTACGAGCAGTACTTC,CASSLALRGYEQYF
TRBD1,TRBJ2-7,TRBV28,many,TGTGCCAGCAGTTGGACAGGGGGCTACGAGCAGTACTTC,CASSWTGGYEQYF
TRBD1,TRBJ1-2,TRBV11-2,many,TGTGCCAGCAGTATCGCTCCGGGACAGGGGGCGTTGGGCTACACCTTC,CASSIAPGQGALGYTF
-,TRBJ1-5,TRBV27,many,TGTGCCAGCAGTTTCGCTAGCAATCAGCCCCAGCATTTT,CASSFASNQPQHF
TRBD1,TRBJ1-4,TRBV5-1,few,TGCGCCAGCAGACAACAGGGGGCGGCTAATGAAAAACTGTTTTTT,CASRQQGAANEKLFF
TRBD1,TRBJ2-3,TRBV20-1,once,TGCAGTGCTACCCCGAAGACAGGGACCACAGATACGCAGTATTTT,CSATPKTGTTDTQYF
TRBD2,TRBJ2-7,TRBV29-1,-,TGCAGCGCCGCGTCCCCGACTAGCGGGGTCTACGAGCAGTACTTC,CSAASPTSGVYEQYF
-,TRBJ1-5,TRBV12-5,many,TGTGCTAGTGGTTTGGTCCGGGGTGGGGCCAATCAGCCCCAGCATTTT,CASGLVRGGANQPQHF
TRBD2,TRBJ2-5,TRBV29-1,few,TGCAGCGTTGAAGATCTTTGGCTAGCGGGGTGGCAAGAGACCCAGTACTTC,CSVEDLWLAGWQETQYF
TRBD1,TRBJ1-1,TRBV6-6,many,TGTGCCAGCAGTTACCCCCGACAGGGACACACTGAAGCTTTCTTT,CASSYPRQGHTEAFF
TRBD2,TRBJ2-1,TRBV20-1,-,TGCAGTGCTTCACCGCTAGCGGGGGGGCCGACCGTCCCCAATGAGCAGTTCTTC,CSASPLAGGPTVPNEQFF
-,TRBJ1-1,TRBV28,many,TGTGCCAGCAGTTTAAAGGGTACTGAAGCTTTCTTT,CASSLKGTEAFF
TRBD1,TRBJ1-1,TRBV30,many,TGTGCCTGGAGTTCCCAGGGGGCGAGGACTGAAGCTTTCTTT,CAWSSQGARTEAFF
-,TRBJ1-2,TRBV15,-,TGTGCCACCAGCAGATCCGGGACGGTCTATGGCTACACCTTC,CATSRSGTVYGYTF
TRBD1,TRBJ2-5,TRBV28,many,TGTGCCAGCAGCCGTTCGGGACAGGGGGAGACCCAGTACTTC,CASSRSGQGETQYF
-,TRBJ1-2,TRBV19,few,TGTGCCAGTAGTTTTGTCCTGAAAGCTAACTATGGCTACACCTTC,CASSFVLKANYGYTF
-,TRBJ2-3,TRBV5-5,few,TGTGCCAGCAGCTTGCGGTCCGGCGGGGATACGCAGTATTTT,CASSLRSGGDTQYF
-,TRBJ2-7,TRBV10-3,-,TGTGCCATCAGTGAGTCTGGCAGGGAATACGAGCAGTACTTC,CAISESGREYEQYF
TRBD1,TRBJ1-4,TRBV24-1,few,TGTGCCACCAGTGATCGCCGGGACAGGGGTTTCCGCCAGACGGGACTGTTTTTT,CATSDRRDRGFRQTGLFF
TRBD2,TRBJ2-3,TRBV11-3,-,TGTGCCAGCAGCTTAGAAGGCGGGGGATACACAGATACGCAGTATTTT,CASSLEGGGYTDTQYF
-,TRBJ1-6,TRBV30,many,TGTGCCTGGCAATGGGAAGGGAATTCACCCCTCCACTTT,CAWQWEGNSPLHF